This is a list of T cell receptor beta chains from one sample in a study of blood T cell repertoires in COVID-19. Profiled with immunoSEQ multiplex PCR; TCRdb holds only in-frame clones, not every one. The table lists some 140,000 clones, over 60% of them singletons. The sample consisted of peripheral blood. The receptors stem from an elderly man with acute or convalescent COVID-19. The CDR3 runs from the conserved cysteine through the conserved F or W. The order of the fields is V gene, J gene, D gene, CDR3 protein. A D gene is named only where the DNA matches it firmly.

>TRBV24-1|TRBJ2-3|TRBD2
CATSATTPGRRGGTDTQYF
>TRBV24-1|TRBJ2-2|-
CATSLPWSGELFF
>TRBV15|TRBJ2-3|TRBD1
CATSAGQGGDTQYF
>TRBV24-1|TRBJ1-2|-
CAVSRAGNYGYTF
>TRBV19|TRBJ1-1|-
CGVGPGGMNTEAFF
>TRBV7-7|TRBJ2-2|-
CASSPGHLNTGELFF
>TRBV19|TRBJ1-4|TRBD1
CASSKVWGQGNEKLFF
>TRBV28|TRBJ2-1|TRBD2
CASRVAGSSNEQFF
>TRBV28|TRBJ2-4|-
CASRARAGDAKNIQYF
>TRBV7-2|TRBJ2-2|-
CATGGLANTGELFF
>TRBV19|TRBJ2-5|-
CASSRYPQGNDETQYF
>TRBV11-3|TRBJ2-2|-
CASSFYSGGAGELFF
>TRBV6-5|TRBJ1-5|TRBD1
CASSYSAEGAFPQHF
>TRBV5-1|TRBJ2-4|TRBD1
CASSRRDRGDIQYF
>TRBV19|TRBJ1-1|TRBD1
CASSQDRDRYEAFF
>TRBV12-3/TRBV12-4|TRBJ1-4|TRBD1
CASTGQGWEKLFF
>TRBV7-2|TRBJ2-5|-
CASSLMTEGTQYF
>TRBV5-1|TRBJ1-2|-
CASSLETREYGYTF
>TRBV5-1|TRBJ1-3|TRBD1
CASSLESGGAGNTIYF
>TRBV10-3|TRBJ1-1|-
CATGGATLSEAFF
>TRBV2|TRBJ2-7|TRBD1
CASTPTGGLSYEQYF
>TRBV18|TRBJ2-5|TRBD1
CASSPRPGTGREETQYF
>TRBV3-1/TRBV3-2|TRBJ1-3|-
CASSQDPRTGFSGNTIYF
>TRBV19|TRBJ2-1|TRBD2
CASSGTSGGASYNEQFF
>TRBV27|TRBJ2-7|-
CASSFNRDYEQYF
>TRBV5-1|TRBJ2-3|TRBD2
CASSLGAGGPTDTQYF
>TRBV4-1|TRBJ1-4|TRBD1
CASSQPDRDEKLFF
>TRBV6-5|TRBJ1-2|-
CASWLSVGYTF
>TRBV7-2|TRBJ2-7|TRBD2
CASSLSFSRLIAGAYEQYF
>TRBV5-1|TRBJ2-5|TRBD1
CASSLEQGVYIQETQYF
>TRBV7-2|TRBJ1-4|-
CASSLDRVGETNEKLFF
>TRBV19|TRBJ1-2|-
CASSISNYGYTF
>TRBV18|TRBJ2-3|-
CASSQAGGSGDTQYF
>TRBV19|TRBJ1-4|TRBD1
CATRQGFNEKLFF
>TRBV6-1|TRBJ1-1|TRBD1
CASREGQGAEAFF
>TRBV5-1|TRBJ1-1|-
CASSTALNTEAFF
>TRBV6-5|TRBJ2-5|-
CASSYSGGTRETQYF
>TRBV13|TRBJ1-1|TRBD1
CASSLRTGGLTEAFF
>TRBV6-5|TRBJ1-4|-
CASRPKGDYNEKLFF
>TRBV6-6|TRBJ2-1|-
CASSYSVREQFF
>TRBV5-1|TRBJ1-2|TRBD1
CASSSGGQGLRPGYTF
>TRBV3-1/TRBV3-2|TRBJ2-2|-
CASSQQGSVGELFF
>TRBV4-3|TRBJ1-4|-
CASSLEGTPDEKLFF
>TRBV6-2/TRBV6-3|TRBJ2-1|TRBD2
CASSVSGGIYNEQFF
>TRBV5-1|TRBJ2-7|TRBD2
CASSLTRVASGGETGYEQYF
>TRBV19|TRBJ2-1|TRBD1
CASSMDRAGYSYNEQFF
>TRBV7-2|TRBJ2-3|-
CASSLTPGRDTQYF
>TRBV27|TRBJ1-6|TRBD1
CASSSLGGTGRRAPLHF
>TRBV29-1|TRBJ2-1|TRBD1
CSILGQGGNEQFF
>TRBV9|TRBJ2-7|TRBD2
CASSVLAGASYEQYF
>TRBV16|TRBJ2-7|-
CASSPGQSTEQYF
>TRBV4-1|TRBJ1-5|TRBD1
CASSQAGQGNQPQHF
>TRBV10-2|TRBJ1-5|TRBD1
CASSTGDVQPQHF
>TRBV24-1|TRBJ2-1|-
CATSDAETSSYNEQFF